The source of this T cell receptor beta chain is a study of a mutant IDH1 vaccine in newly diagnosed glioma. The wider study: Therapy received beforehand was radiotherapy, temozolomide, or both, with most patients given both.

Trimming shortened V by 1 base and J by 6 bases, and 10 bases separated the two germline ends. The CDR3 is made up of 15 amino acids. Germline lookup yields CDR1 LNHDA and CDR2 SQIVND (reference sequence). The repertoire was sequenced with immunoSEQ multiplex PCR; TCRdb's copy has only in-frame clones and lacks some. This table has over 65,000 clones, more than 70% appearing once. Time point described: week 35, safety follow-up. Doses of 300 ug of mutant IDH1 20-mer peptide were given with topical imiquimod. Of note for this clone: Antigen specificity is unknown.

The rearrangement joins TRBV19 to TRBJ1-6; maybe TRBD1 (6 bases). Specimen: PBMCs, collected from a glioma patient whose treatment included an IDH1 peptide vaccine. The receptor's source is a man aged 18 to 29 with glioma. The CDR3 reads CASSIGGQTNSPLHF. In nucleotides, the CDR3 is TGTGCCAGTAGTATAGGGGGACAAACTAATTCACCCCTCCACTTT.